Each of the 32 T cell receptor beta chains below was sequenced from the same sample in a study of T cell therapy after organ transplantation. Time point given: 20-29 weeks after completion of therapy. This table comes from immunoSEQ multiplex PCR, and its TCRdb copy is limited to in-frame clones, with some not included. Altogether approximately 1,800 clones are present, roughly 90% being singletons, with the ten largest covering under 45%. These TCRs' antigens remain unknown. Sequencing was performed on CD8+ T cells from blood, taken after autologous CMV-specific T cell therapy. These receptors came from a human patient who had received a solid organ transplant and had CMV disease. Some T cells may be graft donor cells.

In this sample, this clone turned up once. V and J are TRBV5-4 and TRBJ1-1; perhaps TRBD1 as D (6 bases). The CDR3 sequence is 13 residues long. Germline CDR1 and CDR2: SGHNT and YYREEE (reference sequence). Between the trimmed V and J ends, which lost 3 bases and 6 bases, there was a span of 12 bases. The CDR3 nucleotides are TGTGCCAGCAGCTCCGGACAGATCTCTGAAGCTTTCTTT. Translated, it gives CASSSGQISEAFF. Using reference TRBV5-4 and TRBJ1-1 for the parts outside the CDR3, the full variable domain is ETGVTQSPTHLIKTRGQQVTLRCSSQSGHNTVSWYQQALGQGPQFIFQYYREEENGRGNFPPRFSGLQFPNYSSELNVNALELDDSALYLCASSSGQISEAFFGQGTRLTVV.

This clone was recorded once. This sequence joins TRBV6-1 and TRBJ2-7; D remains unclear. The CDR3 spans 13 residues. Trimming stripped 3 bases from V and 2 bases from J, with 8 bases between. Per germline, CDR1 MNHNS and CDR2 SASEGT. CDR3 bases: TGTGCCAGCAGTGATGAGACACCCTACGAGCAGTACTTC. It specifies CASSDETPYEQYF.

J is TRBJ2-3 and V is TRBV9, with 8 bases lining up with TRBD1. CDR1 and CDR2 (germline): SGDLS, YYNGEE. CDR3 size: 14 residues. Losses at the gene ends were 4 bases for V and 5 bases for J; bases not matched to a gene: 6. The CDR3 DNA reads as TGTGCCAGCAGCTCGGACAGGGAGAAAGATACGCAGTATTTT. Amino acid sequence: CASSSDREKDTQYF.

The CDR3 protein is CAWRADRGKAEAFF. Written as DNA, the CDR3 is TGTGCCTGGAGAGCGGACAGGGGAAAGGCTGAAGCTTTCTTT. V is TRBV30 and J is TRBJ1-1; 9 nucleotides agree with TRBD1. Unmatched junction bases numbered 8, after V lost 3 bases and J lost 6 bases. This CDR3 is 14 amino acids long. In germline, CDR1 is GTSNPN, CDR2 SVGIG (reference sequence).

The V gene is TRBV9, the J gene TRBJ2-7; TRBD1 might be the D (6 bases). Looked up from germline, CDR1 is SGDLS and CDR2 is YYNGEE. The germline V and J ends were trimmed by 4 bases and 6 bases, with 17 bases remaining between them. The CDR3 covers 14 residues. The CDR3 reads CASSYLDREAEQYF. DNA of the CDR3: TGTGCCAGCAGCTATCTGGACAGAGAGGCCGAGCAGTACTTC.

The chain combines TRBV6-5 with TRBJ1-1; possible D gene TRBD1, 6 bases. CDR3 length: 14 amino acids. Germline-derived CDR1 and CDR2 are MNHEY and SVGAGI. V lost 5 bases, J lost 0 bases, and 10 bases lay in between. The CDR3 here is CASSIRGMNTEAFF. For the CDR3, the DNA is TGTGCCAGCAGTATCAGGGGTATGAACACTGAAGCTTTCTTT.

The V and J genes are TRBV6-6 and TRBJ2-2, with 10 bases lining up with TRBD1. J gave up 6 bases and V 0 bases, and 4 bases lay outside the gene matches. From germline, CDR1 is MNHNY and CDR2 SVGAGI (reference sequence). CDR3 size: 16 residues. In nucleotides, the CDR3 is TGTGCCAGCAGTTACTCGACAGGGGGCCTAGCCGGGGAGCTGTTTTTT. Its translation is CASSYSTGGLAGELFF.

Within the sample, this clone is hyperexpanded. This chain joins TRBV15 and TRBJ2-7, with D perhaps TRBD1 (5 bases). Trimming removed 0 bases at V and 0 bases at J, with 9 bases between. This CDR3 spans 15 amino acids. The germline V gene has CDR1 LNHNV and CDR2 YYDKDF (reference sequence). CDR3 coding DNA: TGTGCCACCAGCAGAGATGGGGCCCACTCCTACGAGCAGTACTTC. Translated, it gives CATSRDGAHSYEQYF.

The chain employs TRBV27 and TRBJ2-3, with TRBD1 identical over 8 bases. From germline, CDR1 is MNHEY and CDR2 SMNVEV (reference sequence). The CDR3 contains 15 residues. Trimming took 6 bases from V and 6 from J; bases not matched to a gene: 11. For the CDR3, the DNA is TGTGCCAGCAGCGACTTGGGTCCAGGGGGCGATACGCAGTATTTT. This translates into CASSDLGPGGDTQYF.

The rearrangement uses TRBV7-2 and TRBJ1-1; D gene unclear. V lost 1 base to trimming and J lost 1 base, with 10 bases between them. Germline V gene data show CDR1 as SGHTA and CDR2 as FQGNSA. The CDR3 consists of 15 residues. For the CDR3, the DNA is TGTGCCAGCAGCTTAGAGGCCACTGCGAACACTGAAGCTTTCTTT. Translation gives CASSLEATANTEAFF. Combining the CDR3 with reference TRBV7-2 and TRBJ1-1 gives the whole variable domain GAGVSQSPSNKVTEKGKDVELRCDPISGHTALYWYRQSLGQGLEFLIYFQGNSAPDKSGLPSDRFSAERTGGSVSTLTIQRTQQEDSAVYLCASSLEATANTEAFFGQGTRLTVV.

The J gene is TRBJ2-1, the V gene TRBV2; D gene unclear. V lost 6 bases and J lost 4, with 4 bases in between. Germline values: CDR1 SNHLY, CDR2 FYNNEI. The CDR3 has 11 amino acids. As DNA, the CDR3 is TGTGCCAGCAGAGATTACAATGAGCAGTTCTTC. It yields the protein CASRDYNEQFF.

The rearrangement joins TRBV2 to TRBJ1-2; 11 bases are shared with TRBD1. The CDR3 is made up of 16 amino acids. V dropped 2 bases and J dropped 4; count of bases not matched to a gene: 6. From germline, CDR1 is SNHLY and CDR2 FYNNEI. The CDR3 protein is CASSELDRGRGYGYTF. DNA of the CDR3: TGTGCCAGCAGTGAATTGGACAGGGGGCGCGGCTATGGCTACACCTTC.

In the case of this clone: One end of the junction does not line up with germline, which may come from a read error. The V and J genes are TRBV7-6 and TRBJ2-6; TRBD2 might be the D (5 bases). CDR1 SGHVS and CDR2 FNYEAQ come from the germline V gene. The CDR3 has 16 amino acids. The chain's CDR3 is CASSLASQSRANVLTF. The CDR3 region has the DNA TGTGCCAGCAGCCTAGCCTCACAAAGTCGGGCCAACGTCCTGACTTTC.

The rearrangement joins TRBV5-1 to TRBJ2-2, with D possibly TRBD1 on 6 matching bases. Germline lookup yields CDR1 SGHRS and CDR2 YFSETQ. The CDR3 has 12 amino acids. V was shortened by 3 bases and J by 8 bases, with 8 bases between the two germline ends. The CDR3 DNA follows: TGCGCCAGCAGCTCCGGACAGGGGGAGCTGTTTTTT. This sequence encodes CASSSGQGELFF.

The chain recombines TRBV7-2 with TRBJ2-3, with no clear D. The CDR3 is 15 residues long. The germline CDR1 and CDR2 sequences are SGHTA and FQGNSA. Trimming took off 4 bases at V and 0 bases at J, with 11 bases between the two ends. The CDR3 is CASSSPRDSTDTQYF. CDR3 in DNA: TGTGCCAGCAGCTCCCCTAGGGATAGCACAGATACGCAGTATTTT.

The chain uses TRBV7-9 and TRBJ2-3; possible D gene TRBD1, 5 bases. Germline assignment: CDR1 SEHNR and CDR2 FQNEAQ (reference sequence). The CDR3 loop spans 14 amino acids. Trimming stripped 4 bases from V and 2 bases from J, with 10 bases between. For the CDR3, the DNA is TGTGCCAGCAGCTCGACAGTTCTCACAGATACGCAGTATTTT. It specifies CASSSTVLTDTQYF.

Concerning this clone itself: At one end, the junction sequence differs from germline, possibly due to a read error. The V and J genes are TRBV2 and TRBJ2-7; 7 positions agree with TRBD1. This CDR3 has 15 amino acids. Looked up from germline, CDR1 is SNHLY and CDR2 is FYNNEI. CDR3 nucleotide sequence: TGTGCCAGCAGAGAAGCCTCAGGGGGTCCCTACGAGCAGTACTTC. Amino acids: CASREASGGPYEQYF.

The chain is built from TRBV28 and TRBJ1-5; 7 nucleotides align to TRBD1. Germline CDR1 and CDR2: MDHEN and SYDVKM. The junction had 8 bases not matched to a gene; V was cut back by 3 bases and J by 3 bases. CDR3 length: 16 amino acids. The CDR3 loop reads CASSLPGQNPNQPQHF. The CDR3, as DNA: TGTGCCAGCAGTTTGCCGGGACAGAACCCCAATCAGCCCCAGCATTTT.

This clone occurred once. V gene TRBV27 combines with J gene TRBJ2-5, with 7 bases identical to TRBD2. The CDR3 runs to 14 residues. V trimming: 6 bases; J trimming: 0 bases; junction bases outside the gene matches: 4. Per germline, CDR1 MNHEY and CDR2 SMNVEV (reference sequence). CDR3 region: CASRGLPNQETQYF. The CDR3 DNA follows: TGTGCCAGCAGGGGACTACCAAACCAAGAGACCCAGTACTTC.

The genes are TRBV5-4 and TRBJ2-3; D gene unclear. Trimming removed 2 bases at V and 4 bases at J, with 8 bases between. There are 13 residues in the CDR3. Germline CDR1 SGHNT, CDR2 YYREEE (reference sequence). The CDR3: CASSFWGSDTQYF. CDR3 nucleotide sequence: TGTGCCAGCAGCTTCTGGGGTTCAGATACGCAGTATTTT. Filled out from reference TRBV5-4 and TRBJ2-3, the complete variable domain reads ETGVTQSPTHLIKTRGQQVTLRCSSQSGHNTVSWYQQALGQGPQFIFQYYREEENGRGNFPPRFSGLQFPNYSSELNVNALELDDSALYLCASSFWGSDTQYFGPGTRLTVL.

J is TRBJ1-1 and V is TRBV12-5; maybe TRBD1 (6 bases). The CDR3 is 18 residues long. Germline CDR1 LGHNT, CDR2 FRNRAP. The V gene lost 0 bases and the J gene lost 5 bases, with 22 bases spanning the gap. The CDR3 sequence: CASGLVTSIYQGRTEAFF. The CDR3 DNA reads as TGTGCTAGTGGTTTGGTAACGTCTATTTACCAGGGGCGGACTGAAGCTTTCTTT. Supplemented by reference TRBV12-5 and TRBJ1-1, the full variable domain reads DARVTQTPRHKVTEMGQEVTMRCQPILGHNTVFWYRQTMMQGLELLAYFRNRAPLDDSGMPKDRFSAEMPDATLATLKIQPSEPRDSAVYFCASGLVTSIYQGRTEAFFGQGTRLTVV.

The sample holds a few counts of this clone. The V call is TRBV5-8, the J call TRBJ2-2; no definite D call. The CDR3 spans 12 residues. Trimming cost V 4 bases and J 7 bases, with 8 bases left between them. Germline CDR1 is SGHTS and CDR2 is YDEGEE. In DNA, the CDR3 is TGTGCCAGCAGCCCCCTCGGCGGGGAGCTGTTTTTT. It translates to CASSPLGGELFF.

The rearrangement uses TRBV6-5 and TRBJ2-5; the D is unclear. Germline V gene lookup returns CDR1 MNHEY and CDR2 SVGAGI. V was shortened by 2 bases and J by 5 bases, with 3 bases between the two germline ends. The CDR3 runs to 11 residues. The CDR3 nucleotides read TGTGCCAGCAGTTACGGGGAGACCCAGTACTTC. Its translation is CASSYGETQYF.

The chain couples TRBV2 to TRBJ1-1; possibly TRBD1 for D (6 bases). This CDR3 is 16 amino acids long. Germline-derived CDR1 and CDR2 are SNHLY and FYNNEI. Trimming shortened V by 1 base and J by 3 bases, and 15 bases separated the two germline ends. In DNA form, the CDR3 reads TGTGCCAGCAGTGAAGAGGTGGGGGGGGCTGACACTGAAGCTTTCTTT. Its translation is CASSEEVGGADTEAFF. The variable domain in full, completed from reference TRBV2 and TRBJ1-1, reads EPEVTQTPSHQVTQMGQEVILRCVPISNHLYFYWYRQILGQKVEFLVSFYNNEISEKSEIFDDQFSVERPDGSNFTLKIRSTKLEDSAMYFCASSEEVGGADTEAFFGQGTRLTVV.

This chain joins TRBV19 and TRBJ1-1, with no clear D. The germline V gene encodes CDR1 LNHDA and CDR2 SQIVND (reference sequence). Trimming stripped 7 bases from V and 1 base from J, with 10 bases between. This CDR3 is built from 13 residues. CDR3 sequence (DNA): TGTGCCAGTACACAGAGAACGAACACTGAAGCTTTCTTT. Translated, it gives CASTQRTNTEAFF.

The chain couples TRBV6-4 to TRBJ2-1; D not resolved. The V end was cut by 2 bases, the J end by 5 bases, with 7 bases between. CDR1 MRHNA and CDR2 SNTAGT come from the germline V gene. CDR3 size: 13 residues. CDR3 protein: CASSDPSDNEQFF. CDR3 bases: TGTGCCAGCAGTGACCCTTCAGACAATGAGCAGTTCTTC.

The chain joins TRBV29-1 to TRBJ1-2, with D tentatively TRBD1 (5 bases). There are 15 residues in the CDR3. CDR1 is SQVTM and CDR2 is ANQGSEA in the germline V gene. Trimming stripped 7 bases from V and 8 bases from J, with 26 bases between. The CDR3 sequence is CSGGQGVPPYEGYTF. DNA for the CDR3: TGCAGCGGGGGTCAGGGAGTTCCCCCGTATGAAGGCTACACCTTC.

The chain employs TRBV7-9 and TRBJ2-2; possible D gene TRBD2, 5 bases. V was cut by 6 bases and J by 3 bases, with 23 bases left in between. CDR1 SEHNR and CDR2 FQNEAQ come from the germline V gene (reference sequence). This CDR3 region has 18 residues. CDR3 region: CASSEESVGGVDTGELFF. The CDR3 DNA reads TGTGCCAGCAGTGAAGAATCAGTAGGAGGCGTCGACACCGGGGAGCTGTTTTTT.

This sequence joins TRBV19 and TRBJ1-1; D is possibly TRBD1 (5 bases). Trimming pared 6 bases from V and 7 bases from J, leaving 24 bases between. The CDR3 spans 16 residues. Per the germline V gene, CDR1 is LNHDA and CDR2 is SQIVND (reference sequence). The CDR3 sequence is CASRMMGLRSNYEAFF. The CDR3 DNA sequence: TGTGCCAGTAGGATGATGGGGCTTCGGAGTAACTATGAAGCTTTCTTT.

This chain connects TRBV29-1 to TRBJ2-7; D gene unclear. V lost 5 bases, J lost 0 bases, and 11 bases lay in between. The CDR3 extends over 13 amino acids. CDR1 and CDR2 from the germline V gene are SQVTM and ANQGSEA. CDR3 bases: TGCAGCGTTCTGGCCACGAGCTCCTACGAGCAGTACTTC. Its protein product is CSVLATSSYEQYF.

In this sample, this clone turned up once. V is TRBV20-1 and J is TRBJ2-5; no firm D call. CDR3 length: 10 residues. The germline V gene encodes CDR1 DFQATT and CDR2 SNEGSKA (reference sequence). Trimming removed 4 bases from V and 2 bases from J, with 2 bases in between. The CDR3 nucleotides read TGCAGTGCTATTCAAGAGACCCAGTACTTC. As protein: CSAIQETQYF.

CDR3 nucleotides: TGTGCCAGCAGTTTTTCGGGGGTAGGCACTGAAGCTTTCTTT. As protein: CASSFSGVGTEAFF. The V gene is TRBV27, the J gene TRBJ1-1, with D possibly matching TRBD1 (5 bases). Germline V gene lookup returns CDR1 MNHEY and CDR2 SMNVEV (reference sequence). The CDR3 runs 14 residues. V was cut by 3 bases and J by 4 bases, with 12 bases left in between.